This T cell receptor (beta chain) derives from a study of T cells in Graves' hyperthyroidism and ophthalmopathy. Study-level findings and limits: Most clonotypes that expanded in the thyroid above 0.001 also showed up in blood.

Regions amplified from RNA transcripts were the TCR beta CDR3 regions. Initially, a first-round RT-PCR of the TCR CDR3 employed the HTBI primer set. TCRdb processed the multiplex PCR reads anew with MiXCR; each CDR3 protein has one entry. Of roughly 720,000 distinct CDR3 sequences listed, 17% are singletons. Calling Graves' hyperthyroidism stable meant ophthalmopathy did not progress within 18 months. Thyroid ultrasound and orbital computed tomography, with clinical symptoms and serum thyroxine and TRAb, informed diagnoses. About 9.4 ml fresh peripheral blood yielded the PBMCs. In germline, CDR1 is SEHNR, CDR2 FQNEAQ (reference sequence). Trimming removed 4 bases at V and 1 base at J, with 7 bases between. This CDR3 region has 13 residues. For this clonotype: Its specificity is not known.

Sequencing input: blood. The rearrangement uses TRBV7-9 and TRBJ2-5, with D unclear. The receptor was isolated from a man aged 45-65 years with Graves' hyperthyroidism. In nucleotides, the CDR3 is TGTGCCAGCAGCTGGCCGGGCCAAGAGACCCAGTACTTC. Encoded protein: CASSWPGQETQYF.